This T cell receptor (beta chain) was observed in a study of blood T cell repertoires in COVID-19. TCRdb's copy holds only in-frame clones and misses some; the assay was immunoSEQ multiplex PCR. The sample carries more than 85,000 clones, around 86% recorded once. V lost 1 base to trimming and J lost 0 bases, with 7 bases between them. The CDR3 is 15 amino acids. The germline CDR1 and CDR2 sequences are SGHVS and FQNEAQ. Sequencing input: peripheral blood. This sequence originates from a man aged 45-65 years with acute or convalescent COVID-19. The chain combines TRBV7-8 with TRBJ2-1; D not certain. For the CDR3, the DNA is TGTGCCAGCAGCTTAGTTGGGCTCTCCTACAATGAGCAGTTCTTC. As protein: CASSLVGLSYNEQFF. Drawing the rest from reference TRBV7-8 and TRBJ2-1, the complete variable domain is GAGVSQSPRYKVAKRGQDVALRCDPISGHVSLFWYQQALGQGPEFLTYFQNEAQLDKSGLPSDRFFAERPEGSVSTLKIQRTQQEDSAVYLCASSLVGLSYNEQFFGPGTRLTVL.